This T cell receptor (beta chain) came from a study of blood T cell repertoires in COVID-19. Study-wide context: Specimens from acute and convalescent COVID-19 originated in the United States, Italy and Spain. PBMCs, B-cell-depleted T cells, or T cells were the source of the cDNA or gDNA that made up the material.

J was trimmed by 4 bases and V by 3 bases; bases with no gene match: 3. The CDR3 runs to 15 residues. CDR1 is SGHKS and CDR2 is YYEKEE in the germline V gene (reference sequence). In the original workflow: Cell counts per sample came from amplifying reference gene primers. TCRdb's table, derived via immunoSEQ multiplex PCR, lists solely in-frame clones and lacks some. The V and J calls and the clone size are those of that table, but D and trimming were determined from the DNA. The repertoire has under 150,000 clones, around 87% of them found once; the top ten carry around 17%. The chain employs TRBV5-5 and TRBJ2-7, with 14 bases fitting TRBD2. Sequenced sample: peripheral blood. The sequence came from a woman in her forties or fifties who had recovered from COVID-19. The CDR3 region is CASSWGTSGSYEQYF. The CDR3 DNA sequence: TGTGCCAGCAGCTGGGGGACTAGCGGGAGTTACGAGCAGTACTTC.